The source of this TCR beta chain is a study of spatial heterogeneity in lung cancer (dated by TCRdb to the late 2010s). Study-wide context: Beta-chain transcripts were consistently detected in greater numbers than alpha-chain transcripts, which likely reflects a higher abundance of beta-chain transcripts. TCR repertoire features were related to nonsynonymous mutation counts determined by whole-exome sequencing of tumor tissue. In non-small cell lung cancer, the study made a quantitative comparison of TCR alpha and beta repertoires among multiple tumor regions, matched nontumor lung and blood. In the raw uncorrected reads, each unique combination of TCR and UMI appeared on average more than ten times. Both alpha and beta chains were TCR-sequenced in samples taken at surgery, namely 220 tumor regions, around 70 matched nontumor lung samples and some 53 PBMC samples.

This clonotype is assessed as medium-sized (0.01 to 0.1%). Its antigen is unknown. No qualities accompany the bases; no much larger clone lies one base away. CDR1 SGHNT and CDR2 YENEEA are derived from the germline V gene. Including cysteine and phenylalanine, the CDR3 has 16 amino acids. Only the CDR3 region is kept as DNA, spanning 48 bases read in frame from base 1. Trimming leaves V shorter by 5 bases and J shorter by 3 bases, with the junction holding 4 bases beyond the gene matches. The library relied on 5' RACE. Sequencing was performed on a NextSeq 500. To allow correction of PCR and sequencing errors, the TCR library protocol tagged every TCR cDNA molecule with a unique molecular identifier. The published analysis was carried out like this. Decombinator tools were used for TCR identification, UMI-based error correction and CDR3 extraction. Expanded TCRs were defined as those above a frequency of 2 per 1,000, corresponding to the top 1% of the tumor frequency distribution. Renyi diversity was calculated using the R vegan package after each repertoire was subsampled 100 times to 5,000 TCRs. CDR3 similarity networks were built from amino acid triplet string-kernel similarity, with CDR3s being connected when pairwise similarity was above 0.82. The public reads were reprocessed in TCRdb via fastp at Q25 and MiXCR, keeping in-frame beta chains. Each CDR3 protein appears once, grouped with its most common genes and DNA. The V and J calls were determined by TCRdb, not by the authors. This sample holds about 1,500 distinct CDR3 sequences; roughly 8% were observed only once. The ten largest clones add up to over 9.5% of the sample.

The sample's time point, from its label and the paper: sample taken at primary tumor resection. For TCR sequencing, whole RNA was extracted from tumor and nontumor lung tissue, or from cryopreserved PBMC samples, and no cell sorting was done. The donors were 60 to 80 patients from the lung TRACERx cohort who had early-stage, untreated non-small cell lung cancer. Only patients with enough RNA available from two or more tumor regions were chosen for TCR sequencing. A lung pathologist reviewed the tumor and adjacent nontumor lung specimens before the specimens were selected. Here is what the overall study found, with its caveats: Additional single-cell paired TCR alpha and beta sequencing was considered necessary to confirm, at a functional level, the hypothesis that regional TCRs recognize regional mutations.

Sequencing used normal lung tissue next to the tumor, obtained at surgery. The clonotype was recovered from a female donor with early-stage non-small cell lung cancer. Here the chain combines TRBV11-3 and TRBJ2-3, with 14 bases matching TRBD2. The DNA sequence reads TGTGCCAGCAGCCGGGGGACTAGCGGGAGAACAGATACGCAGTATTTT. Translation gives CASSRGTSGRTDTQYF.